A single sample gave rise to the 29 T cell receptor beta chains below, sequenced in a study of beta chain features in type 1 diabetes. Expressed TCRB transcripts were sequenced, since all the RNA that had been isolated was reverse transcribed. Measured with immunoSEQ multiplex PCR; TCRdb has only the in-frame clones, and not every one. The sample holds 600,000 to 650,000 clones, 15% to 17% seen once. The sample comprised naive CD4+ T cells from blood. These receptors came from a man between 18 and 35 years old in good health.

The V gene is TRBV19, the J gene TRBJ1-5; D is ambiguous. Germline loops: CDR1 LNHDA, CDR2 SQIVND (reference sequence). Trimming left V 7 bases short and J 2 bases short, with 9 bases between. This CDR3 is built from 13 residues. The CDR3 region has the DNA TGTGCCAGTAACCCTGGCCGCAATCAGCCCCAGCATTTT. It is translated as CASNPGRNQPQHF. Full variable domain (rest looked up from reference TRBV19 and TRBJ1-5): DGGITQSPKYLFRKEGQNVTLSCEQNLNHDAMYWYRQDPGQGLRLIYYSQIVNDFQKGDIAEGYSVSREKKESFPLTVTSAQKNPTAFYLCASNPGRNQPQHFGDGTRLSIL.

This clone was detected a few times. The chain joins TRBV19 to TRBJ1-1, with a weak D call TRBD1 (5 bases). The CDR3 sequence is 13 residues long. The germline V and J ends were trimmed by 1 base and 10 bases, with 13 bases remaining between them. Germline V gene lookup returns CDR1 LNHDA and CDR2 SQIVND (reference sequence). The DNA for the CDR3 is TGTGCCAGTAGTATAGTCGACAGACCTGGAGCTTTCTTT. Translating it yields CASSIVDRPGAFF.

V usage is TRBV28 and J usage is TRBJ2-2, with D tentatively TRBD1 (6 bases). Germline lookup yields CDR1 MDHEN and CDR2 SYDVKM. The CDR3 contains 16 residues. The V gene lost 2 bases and the J gene lost 7 bases, with 17 bases spanning the gap. The CDR3 DNA is TGTGCCAGCAGTTTAACCGGGACAAAAAGGGTCGGGGAGCTGTTTTTT. Residues: CASSLTGTKRVGELFF. Using reference TRBV28 and TRBJ2-2 for the parts outside the CDR3, the full variable domain is DVKVTQSSRYLVKRTGEKVFLECVQDMDHENMFWYRQDPGLGLRLIYFSYDVKMKEKGDIPEGYSVSREKKERFSLILESASTNQTSMYLCASSLTGTKRVGELFFGEGSRLTVL.

This clone occurred a few times. The V and J genes are TRBV11-1 and TRBJ2-7; D may be TRBD1 (5 bases). V was shortened by 0 bases and J by 0 bases, with 9 bases between the two germline ends. The length of the CDR3 is 15 residues. Germline loops: CDR1 SGHAT, CDR2 FQDESV (reference sequence). Here the CDR3 DNA reads TGTGCCAGCAGCTTAGCGAAGGGGATCTCCTACGAGCAGTACTTC. It is translated as CASSLAKGISYEQYF.

This clone was found a few times. The rearrangement links TRBV19 to TRBJ1-2; perhaps TRBD1 as D (6 bases). Germline V gives CDR1 LNHDA, CDR2 SQIVND (reference sequence). This CDR3 has 16 residues. The V and J ends lost 3 bases and 7 bases respectively, with 21 bases between them. The CDR3 reads CASSIYRDTSFAGYTF. The CDR3 DNA sequence: TGTGCCAGTAGTATCTACCGGGACACCAGCTTCGCTGGCTACACCTTC. Variable domain in full (rest from reference TRBV19 and TRBJ1-2): DGGITQSPKYLFRKEGQNVTLSCEQNLNHDAMYWYRQDPGQGLRLIYYSQIVNDFQKGDIAEGYSVSREKKESFPLTVTSAQKNPTAFYLCASSIYRDTSFAGYTFGSGTRLTVV.

This clone was recorded once. J is TRBJ1-2 and V is TRBV4-1; D perhaps matches TRBD1 (5 bases). From germline, CDR1 is MGHRA and CDR2 YSYEKL. The CDR3 extends over 16 amino acids. V gave up 2 bases and J gave up 0 bases, with 13 bases separating them. This CDR3 is CASSQPRVGTNYGYTF. In DNA form, the CDR3 reads TGCGCCAGCAGCCAACCCAGGGTAGGCACTAACTATGGCTACACCTTC.

In this sample, this clone turned up a few times. The chain uses TRBV9 and TRBJ1-1, with D uncertain. Looked up from germline, CDR1 is SGDLS and CDR2 is YYNGEE. Trimming took off 3 bases at V and 4 bases at J, with 10 bases between the two ends. The CDR3 length is 13 residues. This CDR3 reads CASSAVGPTEAFF. As DNA, the CDR3 is TGTGCCAGCAGCGCCGTGGGCCCCACTGAAGCTTTCTTT.

This clone was detected only a few times. The V and J genes are TRBV4-3 and TRBJ2-2, with no clear D. Germline-derived CDR1 and CDR2 are LGHNA and YSLEER. V shed 0 bases and J shed 2 bases, with 4 bases lying between them. This CDR3 has 14 amino acids. For the CDR3, the DNA is TGCGCCAGCAGCCAAGAGGCAAACACCGGGGAGCTGTTTTTT. This translates into CASSQEANTGELFF.

This clone was detected only a few times. The V and J genes are TRBV29-1 and TRBJ2-1, with TRBD1 matching 8 bases. The CDR3 spans 14 residues. Germline assignment: CDR1 SQVTM and CDR2 ANQGSEA. The V and J ends lost 0 bases and 9 bases, in that order; junction bases with no gene match: 7. DNA for the CDR3: TGCAGCGTTGAAGACAGGGGGCGGTCGGTTGAGCAGTTCTTC. Protein product: CSVEDRGRSVEQFF.

V gene TRBV9 combines with J gene TRBJ2-3; TRBD2 matches at 12 bases. This CDR3 contains 16 residues. V shed 0 bases and J 6 bases; nucleotides not matched to a gene: 5. Germline loops: CDR1 SGDLS, CDR2 YYNGEE. The CDR3: CASSVGLAGDGDTQYF. In DNA form, the CDR3 reads TGTGCCAGCAGCGTAGGACTAGCGGGAGATGGGGATACGCAGTATTTT.

The J gene is TRBJ2-7, the V gene TRBV27, with 12 bases matching TRBD1. V trimming: 6 bases; J trimming: 2 bases; junction bases outside the gene matches: 17. In germline, CDR1 is MNHEY, CDR2 SMNVEV (reference sequence). The CDR3 runs 19 residues. CDR3 in amino acids: CASSPSPGQGAVGTYEQYF. DNA for the CDR3: TGTGCCAGCAGCCCTAGTCCGGGACAGGGGGCTGTTGGTACCTACGAGCAGTACTTC.

This clone was recorded at least ten times. The chain carries TRBV19 and TRBJ2-1; 7 nucleotides align to TRBD2. Per germline, CDR1 LNHDA and CDR2 SQIVND (reference sequence). V trimming: 5 bases; J trimming: 3 bases; junction bases outside the gene matches: 7. The CDR3 totals 15 residues. CDR3 residues: CASSRIGLVYNEQFF. In DNA, the CDR3 is TGTGCCAGTAGTCGAATAGGACTAGTCTACAATGAGCAGTTCTTC.

This clone was seen a handful of times. V gene TRBV7-3 combines with J gene TRBJ1-1, with D possibly being TRBD1 (5 bases). CDR1 is SGHTA and CDR2 is FQGTGA in the germline V gene. V shed 4 bases and J shed 7 bases, with 13 bases lying between them. CDR3 length: 13 residues. CDR3 nucleotides: TGTGCCAGCAGCTCTCAGGGAGGAGGTGAAGCTTTCTTT. This codes for CASSSQGGGEAFF.

V usage is TRBV18 and J usage is TRBJ1-1, with D unclear. Per germline, CDR1 KGHSH and CDR2 LQKENI. This CDR3 comprises 12 residues. Trimming removed 5 bases from V and 3 bases from J, with 7 bases in between. The CDR3 coding sequence is TGTGCCAGCTCATCGGGGTACACTGAAGCTTTCTTT. Its translation: CASSSGYTEAFF.

The chain links TRBV20-1 to TRBJ1-1; no reliable D call. The CDR3 loop spans 11 amino acids. Germline CDR1 reads DFQATT; CDR2 reads SNEGSKA (reference sequence). Trimming cost V 0 bases and J 11 bases, with 10 bases left between them. The CDR3 nucleotides are TGCAGTGCTAGAGATCCTCCGGGGGCTTTCTTT. Amino acids: CSARDPPGAFF.

V gene TRBV9 combines with J gene TRBJ2-1; TRBD2 agrees at 12 bases. The CDR3 sequence is 18 residues long. V lost 0 bases and J lost 4; bases outside the gene matches: 8. Per the germline V gene, CDR1 is SGDLS and CDR2 is YYNGEE. The CDR3 protein is CASSVDPLAGGLYNEQFF. CDR3 DNA sequence: TGTGCCAGCAGCGTAGATCCCCTAGCGGGGGGGCTTTACAATGAGCAGTTCTTC.

The chain employs TRBV9 and TRBJ2-2, with D possibly TRBD2 on 5 matching bases. The germline CDR1 and CDR2 sequences are SGDLS and YYNGEE. Trimming took off 4 bases at V and 5 bases at J, with 12 bases between the two ends. This CDR3 contains 14 residues. In nucleotides, the CDR3 is TGTGCCAGCAGCACCCGGACGGGGACCGGGGAGCTGTTTTTT. The encoded protein is CASSTRTGTGELFF.

This clone was counted between two and nine times. This sequence joins TRBV28 and TRBJ2-4; TRBD1 aligns across 7 bases. Germline assignment: CDR1 MDHEN and CDR2 SYDVKM. This CDR3 has 15 residues. The ends lost 5 bases at V and 4 bases at J; junction bases unmatched: 8. CDR3 in amino acids: CASSRPSGQKNIQYF. The CDR3 DNA reads TGTGCCAGCAGTCGCCCCTCGGGACAGAAAAACATTCAGTACTTC. The full variable domain, with the rest looked up from reference TRBV28 and TRBJ2-4, is DVKVTQSSRYLVKRTGEKVFLECVQDMDHENMFWYRQDPGLGLRLIYFSYDVKMKEKGDIPEGYSVSREKKERFSLILESASTNQTSMYLCASSRPSGQKNIQYFGAGTRLSVL.

In its sample, this clone was seen once. This chain connects TRBV9 to TRBJ2-1, with 9 bases that match TRBD1. With 0 bases clipped from V and 0 bases from J, the junction kept 22 bases outside the gene matches. This CDR3 region has 23 residues. Germline values: CDR1 SGDLS, CDR2 YYNGEE. In nucleotides, the CDR3 is TGTGCCAGCAGCGTAGCTAACGCATTGGGGGGACAGGGATACTTAAGCTCCTACAATGAGCAGTTCTTC. Translated, it gives CASSVANALGGQGYLSSYNEQFF.

The CDR3 nucleotides are TGCGCCAGCAGCCAAGATACGACAGGGGGAGACTACGAGCAGTACTTC. This sequence encodes CASSQDTTGGDYEQYF. The rearrangement uses TRBV4-3 and TRBJ2-7; 9 bases match TRBD1. Germline CDR1 and CDR2: LGHNA and YSLEER. CDR3 length equals 16 residues. The junction had 6 bases not matched to a gene; V was cut back by 0 bases and J by 3 bases.

This clone showed up just a few times. The chain joins TRBV10-3 to TRBJ2-3, with a tentative D call TRBD1 (6 bases). From germline, CDR1 is ENHRY and CDR2 SYGVKD. With 3 bases removed from V and 4 bases from J, the gap between germline ends came to 14 bases. The CDR3 totals 15 residues. The CDR3 loop reads CAISEYRVGPDTQYF. Written as DNA, the CDR3 is TGTGCCATCAGTGAATACAGGGTCGGACCAGATACGCAGTATTTT.

This clone was found a few times. The chain carries TRBV9 and TRBJ2-7; D is undetermined. V was cut by 0 bases and J by 0 bases, with 10 bases left in between. The CDR3 consists of 15 residues. Looked up from germline, CDR1 is SGDLS and CDR2 is YYNGEE. The CDR3 sequence: CASSVGLINSYEQYF. For the CDR3, the DNA is TGTGCCAGCAGCGTAGGTCTGATTAACTCCTACGAGCAGTACTTC.

This clone was recorded a few times. This chain joins TRBV19 and TRBJ2-5; 7 nucleotides match TRBD1. In germline, CDR1 is LNHDA, CDR2 SQIVND (reference sequence). The CDR3 is 14 residues long. V shed 6 bases and J 0 bases; nucleotides not matched to a gene: 4. The CDR3 protein is CASSVTGYQETQYF. CDR3 nucleotide sequence: TGTGCCAGTAGCGTGACAGGGTACCAAGAGACCCAGTACTTC.

This clone was seen more than once but under ten times. V and J are TRBV5-1 and TRBJ2-7, with 8 bases aligning to TRBD1. The ends lost 0 bases at V and 2 bases at J; junction bases unmatched: 4. The CDR3 totals 15 residues. Germline V gives CDR1 SGHRS, CDR2 YFSETQ. The DNA for the CDR3 is TGCGCCAGCAGCTTGGAAGGACAGGGTACCTACGAGCAGTACTTC. Its translation: CASSLEGQGTYEQYF.

This clone was found a few times. The rearrangement joins TRBV4-1 to TRBJ1-3; D is unresolved. Deletions cut 5 bases from V and 2 bases from J, with 7 bases between. CDR1 MGHRA and CDR2 YSYEKL come from the germline V gene. The length of the CDR3 is 13 residues. CDR3 sequence reads: CASSEQAGNTIYF. The DNA for the CDR3 is TGCGCCAGCAGCGAACAAGCTGGAAACACCATATATTTT.

This clone was seen more than once but under ten times. The chain links TRBV4-1 to TRBJ2-5; the D gene is possibly TRBD1 (6 bases). There are 13 residues in the CDR3. V was cut by 1 base and J by 4 bases, with 7 bases left in between. Germline V gene data show CDR1 as MGHRA and CDR2 as YSYEKL. This chain's CDR3 is CASSQVQGETQYF. For the CDR3, the DNA is TGCGCCAGCAGCCAAGTACAGGGAGAGACCCAGTACTTC.

The CDR3 nucleotides read TGTGCCAGCAGCCAGAACAAGGGGGAAAAACTGTTTTTT. This encodes CASSQNKGEKLFF. The chain recombines TRBV5-6 with TRBJ1-4; D perhaps matches TRBD1 (5 bases). Germline V gene sequence: CDR1 SGHDT, CDR2 YYEEEE. V was trimmed by 4 bases and J by 8 bases, leaving 12 bases between them. CDR3 length equals 13 residues.

This clone appeared a few times. The chain couples TRBV28 to TRBJ1-1; no clear D. Trimming removed 5 bases from V and 3 bases from J, with 10 bases in between. Germline V gene sequence: CDR1 MDHEN, CDR2 SYDVKM. This CDR3 has 13 residues. The CDR3 nucleotides read TGTGCCAGCAGTCCCGGCGGGGACACTGAAGCTTTCTTT. Residues: CASSPGGDTEAFF.

This clone was found a few times. This rearrangement joins TRBV2 to TRBJ1-2; unclear D gene. Trimming removed 3 bases at V and 6 bases at J, with 14 bases between. The CDR3 is made up of 14 amino acids. Germline lookup yields CDR1 SNHLY and CDR2 FYNNEI. The CDR3 region is CASSEYGPLDGYTF. CDR3 sequence (DNA): TGTGCCAGCAGTGAGTACGGCCCTCTCGATGGCTACACCTTC.